The rows below give T cell receptor beta chains drawn from one sample of a study of CD4 T cells in relation to SARS-CoV-2 and coronaviruses. Using immunoSEQ multiplex PCR, the repertoire was profiled, and TCRdb retains in-frame clones only, with some absent. The profile shows about 26,000 clones, around 75% of them singletons. For these TCRs, the target antigens are not known. Sequenced input: CD4+ T cells from PBMCs, cultured in vitro. The source is a human donor in good health. Both conserved end residues are part of each CDR3. A D gene is named only where the DNA matches it firmly. Size tells how often a clone was seen (once, few, many) or the class of an expanded clone, and some rows leave it out.

j_call,v_call,d_call,clone_size,cdr3_aa,cdr3_nt
TRBJ1-2,TRBV29-1,NA,NA,CSVEIGSYGYTF,TGCAGCGTTGAAATAGGTTCCTATGGCTACACCTTC
TRBJ2-3,TRBV7-2,NA,NA,CASSLAYGDTQYF,TGTGCCAGCAGCTTAGCGTACGGGGATACGCAGTATTTT
TRBJ1-3,TRBV4-3,NA,NA,CASSQEVWAGAGNTIYF,TGCGCCAGCAGCCAAGAGGTATGGGCAGGGGCTGGAAACACCATATATTTT
TRBJ2-1,TRBV5-6,NA,NA,CASSHRPGHPYNEQFF,TGTGCCAGCAGCCACCGGCCGGGACACCCCTACAATGAGCAGTTCTTC
TRBJ1-5,TRBV4-1,NA,NA,CASSQAIVQPQHF,TGCGCCAGCAGCCAGGCTATCGTTCAGCCCCAGCATTTT
TRBJ2-3,TRBV5-4,NA,few,CASSQPGSLKDTQYF,TGTGCCAGCAGCCAACCCGGGAGCCTTAAAGATACGCAGTATTTT
TRBJ1-1,TRBV7-2,TRBD1,NA,CASSPQGVTEAFF,TGTGCCAGCAGCCCCCAGGGGGTTACTGAAGCTTTCTTT
TRBJ1-3,TRBV7-8,NA,NA,CASSLNRESSGNTIYF,TGTGCCAGCAGCTTAAACAGGGAAAGCTCTGGAAACACCATATATTTT
TRBJ1-6,TRBV28,NA,few,CASSLFDRLGSPLHF,TGTGCCAGCAGTTTATTTGACCGTTTGGGTTCACCCCTCCACTTT
TRBJ2-5,TRBV30,NA,NA,CAWSVRGTETQYF,TGTGCCTGGAGTGTACGCGGGACAGAGACCCAGTACTTC